This TCR beta chain was captured by sequencing in a study of T-cell reconstitution after alpha-beta-depleted transplantation in children. Preparation of the TCRbeta library involved a method that used unique molecular identifiers. From the PCR reads, TCRdb called clonotypes with MiXCR, one entry per CDR3 protein. The sample holds roughly 220,000 distinct CDR3 sequences; 9% to 10% are singletons and the top ten take approximately 5%. The V and J ends lost 6 bases and 1 base, in that order; junction bases with no gene match: 6. The length of the CDR3 is 14 residues. The germline V gene has CDR1 MNHNS and CDR2 SASEGT.

The material sequenced was PBMCs from the stem cell graft donor, taken from the stem cell graft. This chain connects TRBV6-1 to TRBJ2-7; 7 bases line up with TRBD1. The receptor's source is a human donor who donated a stem cell graft to a child with SCID. The CDR3 nucleotides read TGTGCCAGCAGCGACAGGGACGGTTCCTACGAGCAGTACTTC. Protein: CASSDRDGSYEQYF.